This TCR beta chain was captured in a study of CD8+ T cells in alopecia areata. Findings of the study overall: With patients, TCR sharing proved less clear than in mice, a difference possibly related to HLA. Especially in alopecia totalis/universalis, lesional scalp showed greater clonality than normal scalp did.

As concerns this clone: Its antigen is unidentified.

Investigators isolated RNA and reverse transcribed it into cDNA to act as the sequencing template. TCRdb's table, derived via immunoSEQ multiplex PCR, lists solely in-frame clones and lacks some. The sample lists 120,000 or so clones; around 48% were seen once. Germline V gene lookup returns CDR1 SGHVS and CDR2 FNYEAQ. V lost 5 bases and J lost 8; bases outside the gene matches: 7. CDR3 length: 14 amino acids. Sequencing was done on a sample of NKG2D-low CD8+ T cells sorted from blood. V usage is TRBV7-6 and J usage is TRBJ2-1, with TRBD1 matching over 9 bases. The sequence derives from a human donor with alopecia areata. The CDR3 spells CASSPGTGMDEQFF. The CDR3, as DNA: TGTGCCAGCAGCCCGGGGACAGGGATGGATGAGCAGTTCTTC.